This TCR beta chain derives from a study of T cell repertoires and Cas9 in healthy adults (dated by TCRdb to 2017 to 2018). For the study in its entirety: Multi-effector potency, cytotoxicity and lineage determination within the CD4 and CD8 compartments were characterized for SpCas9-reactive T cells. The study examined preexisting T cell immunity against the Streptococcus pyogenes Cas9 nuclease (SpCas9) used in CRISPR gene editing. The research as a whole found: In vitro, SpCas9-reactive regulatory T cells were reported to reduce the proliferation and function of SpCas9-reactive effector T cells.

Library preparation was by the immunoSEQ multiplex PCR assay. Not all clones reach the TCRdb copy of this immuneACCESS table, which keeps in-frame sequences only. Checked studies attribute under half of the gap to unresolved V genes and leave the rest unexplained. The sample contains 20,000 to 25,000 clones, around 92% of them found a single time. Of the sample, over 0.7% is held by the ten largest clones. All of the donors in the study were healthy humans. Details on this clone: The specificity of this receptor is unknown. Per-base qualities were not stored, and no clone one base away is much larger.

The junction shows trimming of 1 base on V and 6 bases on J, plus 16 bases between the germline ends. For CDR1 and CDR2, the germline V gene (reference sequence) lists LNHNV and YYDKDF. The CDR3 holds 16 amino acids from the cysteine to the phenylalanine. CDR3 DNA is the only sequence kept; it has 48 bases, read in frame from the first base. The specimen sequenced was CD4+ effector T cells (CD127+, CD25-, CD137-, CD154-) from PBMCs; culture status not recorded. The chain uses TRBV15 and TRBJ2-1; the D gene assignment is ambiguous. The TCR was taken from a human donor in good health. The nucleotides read TGTGCCACCAGCAGAGGGGGTCGGTTATCGGGCAATGAGCAGTTCTTC. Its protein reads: CATSRGGRLSGNEQFF.